The rows below give T cell receptor beta chains drawn from one sample of a study of T-cell reconstitution after alpha-beta-depleted transplantation in children. TCRdb itself ran the PCR reads through MiXCR, one entry per CDR3 protein. The repertoire includes hundreds of thousands of distinct CDR3 sequences, 23% of them detected once, and approximately 14% sits in the top ten. The specimen comprised PBMCs, mostly from graft donor cells, sampled 360 days after TCRalphabeta/CD19-depleted stem cell transplant. The receptor set was obtained from a boy younger than two who had a stem cell transplant for acute myeloid leukemia, so the T cells may come from the graft donor. Both conserved end residues are part of each CDR3. D genes are given only for firm matches. Expanded clones are given a class, and other clones once, few, many or no size at all.

>TRBJ1-4|TRBV12-3/TRBV12-4|-|TRBD1
CASSETGSNEKLFF
TGTGCCAGCAGCGAGACAGGGAGTAATGAAAAACTGTTTTTT
>TRBJ2-6|TRBV7-9|-|TRBD1
CASSVQGAVGANVLTF
TGTGCCAGCAGCGTACAGGGGGCGGTTGGGGCCAACGTCCTGACTTTC
>TRBJ2-5|TRBV6-5|few|-
CASSYSHGQETQYF
TGTGCCAGCAGTTACTCGCACGGACAAGAGACCCAGTACTTC
>TRBJ2-5|TRBV5-5|-|TRBD1
CASSRIAGTGEETQYF
TGTGCCAGCAGCCGAATAGCCGGGACAGGGGAAGAGACCCAGTACTTC
>TRBJ2-3|TRBV20-1|-|TRBD2
CSAPPPGLAGGRADTQYF
TGCAGTGCCCCTCCCCCGGGACTAGCGGGGGGGCGGGCTGATACGCAGTATTTT
>TRBJ1-2|TRBV12-3/TRBV12-4|many|TRBD1
CASSYLRDRGRSEGYTF
TGTGCCAGCAGTTATCTCCGGGACAGGGGACGTTCGGAAGGCTACACCTTC
>TRBJ2-7|TRBV7-9|few|TRBD1
CASSPMTGGVYEQYF
TGTGCCAGCAGCCCCATGACAGGGGGGGTCTACGAGCAGTACTTC
>TRBJ1-2|TRBV12-3/TRBV12-4|few|TRBD1
CASSFIRGRIYGYTF
TGTGCCAGCAGTTTTATAAGGGGGCGCATCTATGGCTACACCTTC
>TRBJ2-1|TRBV6-2/TRBV6-3|-|-
CASSSRKSSYNEQFF
TGTGCCAGCAGTTCCCGGAAGAGCTCCTACAATGAGCAGTTCTTC
>TRBJ2-5|TRBV20-1|-|TRBD2
CSAPTGGGGTQYF
TGCAGTGCACCAACTGGTGGGGGGGGGACCCAGTACTTC
>TRBJ1-5|TRBV12-3/TRBV12-4|-|-
CASSLMGTYSNQPQHF
TGTGCCAGCAGTTTGATGGGGACCTATAGCAATCAGCCCCAGCATTTT